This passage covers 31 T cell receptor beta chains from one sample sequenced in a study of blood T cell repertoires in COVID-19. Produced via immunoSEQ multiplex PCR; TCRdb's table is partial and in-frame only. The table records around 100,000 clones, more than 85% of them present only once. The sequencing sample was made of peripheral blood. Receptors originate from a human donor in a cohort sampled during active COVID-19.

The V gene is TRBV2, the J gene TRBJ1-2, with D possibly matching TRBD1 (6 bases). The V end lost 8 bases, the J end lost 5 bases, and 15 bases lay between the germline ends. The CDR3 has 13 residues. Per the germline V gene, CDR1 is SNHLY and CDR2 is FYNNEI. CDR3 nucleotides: TGTGCCAGCGGTCCAGGGGAAGATTATGGCTACACCTTC. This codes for CASGPGEDYGYTF.

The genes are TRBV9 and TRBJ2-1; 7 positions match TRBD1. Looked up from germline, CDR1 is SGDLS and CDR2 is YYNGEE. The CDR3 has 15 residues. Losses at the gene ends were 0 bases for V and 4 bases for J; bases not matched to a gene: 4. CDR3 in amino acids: CASSVEGTEYNEQFF. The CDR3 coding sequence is TGTGCCAGCAGCGTAGAAGGGACAGAGTACAATGAGCAGTTCTTC.

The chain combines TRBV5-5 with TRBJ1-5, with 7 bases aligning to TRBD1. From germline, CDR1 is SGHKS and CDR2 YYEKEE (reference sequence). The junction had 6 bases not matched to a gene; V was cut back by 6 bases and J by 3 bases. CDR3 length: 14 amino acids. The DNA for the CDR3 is TGTGCCAGCACCCTGGGACAGACCAATCAGCCCCAGCATTTT. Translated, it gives CASTLGQTNQPQHF.

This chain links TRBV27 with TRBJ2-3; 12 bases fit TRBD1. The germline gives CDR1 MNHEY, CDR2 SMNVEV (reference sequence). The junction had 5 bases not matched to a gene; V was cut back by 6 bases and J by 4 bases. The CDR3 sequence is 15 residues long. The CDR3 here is CASSRGQGAADTQYF. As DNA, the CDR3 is TGTGCCAGCAGCCGGGGACAGGGGGCGGCAGATACGCAGTATTTT.

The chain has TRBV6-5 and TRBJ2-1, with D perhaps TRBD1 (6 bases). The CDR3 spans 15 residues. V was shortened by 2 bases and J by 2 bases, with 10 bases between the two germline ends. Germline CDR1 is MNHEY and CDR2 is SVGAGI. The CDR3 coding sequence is TGTGCCAGCAGTTACACGCAGGGGACCTACAATGAGCAGTTCTTC. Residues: CASSYTQGTYNEQFF.

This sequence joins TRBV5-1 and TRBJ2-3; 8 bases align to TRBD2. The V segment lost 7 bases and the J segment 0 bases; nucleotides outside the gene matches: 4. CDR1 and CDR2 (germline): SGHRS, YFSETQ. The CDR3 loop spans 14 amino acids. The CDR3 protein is CASAGGSSTDTQYF. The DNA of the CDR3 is TGCGCCAGCGCGGGGGGCAGTAGCACAGATACGCAGTATTTT.

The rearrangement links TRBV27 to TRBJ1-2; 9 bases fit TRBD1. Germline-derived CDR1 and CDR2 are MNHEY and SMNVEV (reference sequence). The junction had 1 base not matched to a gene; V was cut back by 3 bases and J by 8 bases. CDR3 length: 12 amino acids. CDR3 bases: TGTGCCAGCAGTTTGGGACAGGGAGGCTACACCTTC. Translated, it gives CASSLGQGGYTF.

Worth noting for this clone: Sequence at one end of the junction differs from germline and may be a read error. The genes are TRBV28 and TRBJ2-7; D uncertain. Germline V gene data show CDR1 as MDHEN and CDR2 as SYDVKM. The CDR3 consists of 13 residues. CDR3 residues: CASSPLNSDEQYF. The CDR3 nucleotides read TGTGCCAGCAGTCCCCTGAACTCCGACGAGCAGTACTTC. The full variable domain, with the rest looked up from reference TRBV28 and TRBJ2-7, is DVKVTQSSRYLVKRTGEKVFLECVQDMDHENMFWYRQDPGLGLRLIYFSYDVKMKEKGDIPEGYSVSREKKERFSLILESASTNQTSMYLCASSPLNSDEQYFGPGTRLTVT.

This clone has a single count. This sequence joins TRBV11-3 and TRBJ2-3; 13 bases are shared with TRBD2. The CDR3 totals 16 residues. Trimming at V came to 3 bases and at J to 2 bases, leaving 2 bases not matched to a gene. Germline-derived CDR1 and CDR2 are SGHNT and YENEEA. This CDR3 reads CASSLGLAGTTDTQYF. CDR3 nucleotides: TGTGCCAGCAGCTTGGGACTAGCGGGAACCACAGATACGCAGTATTTT.

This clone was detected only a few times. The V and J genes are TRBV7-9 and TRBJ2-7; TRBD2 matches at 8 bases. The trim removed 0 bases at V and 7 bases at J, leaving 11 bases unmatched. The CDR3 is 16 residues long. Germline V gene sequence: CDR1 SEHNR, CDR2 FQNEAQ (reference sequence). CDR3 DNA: TGTGCCAGCAGCTTAGCGACCCGGGGGGGGGCAGGAGAGCAGTACTTC. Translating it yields CASSLATRGGAGEQYF.

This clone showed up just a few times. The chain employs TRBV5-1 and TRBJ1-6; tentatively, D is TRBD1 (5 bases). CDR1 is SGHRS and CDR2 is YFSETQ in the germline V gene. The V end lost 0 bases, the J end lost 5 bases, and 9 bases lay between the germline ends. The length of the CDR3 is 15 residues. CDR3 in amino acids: CASSLAGSDNSPLHF. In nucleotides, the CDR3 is TGCGCCAGCAGCTTGGCAGGGTCGGATAATTCACCCCTCCACTTT.

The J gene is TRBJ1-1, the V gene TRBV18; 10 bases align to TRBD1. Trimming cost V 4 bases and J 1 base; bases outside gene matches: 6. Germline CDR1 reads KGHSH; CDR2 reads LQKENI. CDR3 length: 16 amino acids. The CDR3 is CASSLGTGEWNTEAFF. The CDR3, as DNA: TGTGCCAGCTCACTCGGGACAGGGGAGTGGAACACTGAAGCTTTCTTT.

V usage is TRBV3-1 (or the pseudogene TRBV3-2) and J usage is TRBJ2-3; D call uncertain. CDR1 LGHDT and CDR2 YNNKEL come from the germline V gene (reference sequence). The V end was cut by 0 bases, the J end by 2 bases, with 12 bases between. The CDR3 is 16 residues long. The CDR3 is CASSQDLNTVTDTQYF. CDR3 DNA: TGTGCCAGCAGCCAAGACCTAAATACAGTCACAGATACGCAGTATTTT.

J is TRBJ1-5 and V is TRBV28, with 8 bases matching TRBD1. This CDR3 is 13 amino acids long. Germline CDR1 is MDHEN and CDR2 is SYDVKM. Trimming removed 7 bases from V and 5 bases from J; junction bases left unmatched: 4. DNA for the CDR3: TGTGCCAGCATCGACAGGGGAGATCAGCCCCAGCATTTT. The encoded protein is CASIDRGDQPQHF.

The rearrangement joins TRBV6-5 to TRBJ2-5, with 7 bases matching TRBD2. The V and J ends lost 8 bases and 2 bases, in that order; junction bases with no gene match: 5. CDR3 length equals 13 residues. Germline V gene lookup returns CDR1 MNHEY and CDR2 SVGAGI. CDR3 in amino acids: CASGSSGQETQYF. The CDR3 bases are TGTGCCAGCGGATCTAGCGGACAAGAGACCCAGTACTTC.

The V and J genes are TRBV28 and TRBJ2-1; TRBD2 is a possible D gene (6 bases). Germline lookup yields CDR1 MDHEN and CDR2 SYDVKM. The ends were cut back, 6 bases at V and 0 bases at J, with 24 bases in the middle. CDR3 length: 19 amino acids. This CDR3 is CASSSSVVAEESSYNEQFF. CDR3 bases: TGTGCCAGCAGCAGCTCCGTGGTAGCGGAGGAAAGCTCCTACAATGAGCAGTTCTTC. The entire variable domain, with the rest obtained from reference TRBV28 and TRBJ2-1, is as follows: DVKVTQSSRYLVKRTGEKVFLECVQDMDHENMFWYRQDPGLGLRLIYFSYDVKMKEKGDIPEGYSVSREKKERFSLILESASTNQTSMYLCASSSSVVAEESSYNEQFFGPGTRLTVL.

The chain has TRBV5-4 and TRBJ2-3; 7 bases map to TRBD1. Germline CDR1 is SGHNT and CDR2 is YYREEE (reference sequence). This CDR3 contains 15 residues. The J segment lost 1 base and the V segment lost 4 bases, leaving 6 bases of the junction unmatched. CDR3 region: CASSARQGRTDTQYF. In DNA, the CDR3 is TGTGCCAGCAGCGCGAGACAGGGCCGCACAGATACGCAGTATTTT.

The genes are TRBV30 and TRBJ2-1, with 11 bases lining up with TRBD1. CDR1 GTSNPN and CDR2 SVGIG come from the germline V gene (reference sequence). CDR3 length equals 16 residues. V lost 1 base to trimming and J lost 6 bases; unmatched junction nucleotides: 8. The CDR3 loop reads CAWSGWGQGESNEQFF. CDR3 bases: TGTGCCTGGAGTGGATGGGGACAGGGGGAGAGCAATGAGCAGTTCTTC.

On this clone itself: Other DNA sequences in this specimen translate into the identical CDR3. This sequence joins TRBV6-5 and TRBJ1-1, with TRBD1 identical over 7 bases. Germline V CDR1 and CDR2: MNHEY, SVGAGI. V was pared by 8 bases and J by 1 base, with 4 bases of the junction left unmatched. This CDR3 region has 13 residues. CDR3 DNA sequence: TGTGCCAGCGGTCGGGACAGGAACACTGAAGCTTTCTTT. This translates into CASGRDRNTEAFF.

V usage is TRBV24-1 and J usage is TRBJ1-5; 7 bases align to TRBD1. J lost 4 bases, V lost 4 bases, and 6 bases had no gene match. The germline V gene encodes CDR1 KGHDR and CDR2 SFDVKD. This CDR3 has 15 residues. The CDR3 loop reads CATSDRDSLNQPQHF. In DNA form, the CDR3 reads TGTGCCACCAGTGACCGGGACAGTTTAAATCAGCCCCAGCATTTT.

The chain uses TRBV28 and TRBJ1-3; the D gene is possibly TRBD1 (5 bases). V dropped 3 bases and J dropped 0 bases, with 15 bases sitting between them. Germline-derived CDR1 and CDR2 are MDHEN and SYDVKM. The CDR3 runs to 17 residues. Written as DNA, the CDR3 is TGTGCCAGCAGTTTCTCACCGAACACAGGCTCTGGAAACACCATATATTTT. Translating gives CASSFSPNTGSGNTIYF.

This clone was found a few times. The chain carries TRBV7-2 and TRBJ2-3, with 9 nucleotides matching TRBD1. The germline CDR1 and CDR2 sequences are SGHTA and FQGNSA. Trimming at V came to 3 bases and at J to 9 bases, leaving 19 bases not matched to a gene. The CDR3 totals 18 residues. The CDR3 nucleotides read TGTGCCAGCAGCTTTGTGACTATCCCGGGACAGGGATACCAAACGCAGTATTTT. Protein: CASSFVTIPGQGYQTQYF.

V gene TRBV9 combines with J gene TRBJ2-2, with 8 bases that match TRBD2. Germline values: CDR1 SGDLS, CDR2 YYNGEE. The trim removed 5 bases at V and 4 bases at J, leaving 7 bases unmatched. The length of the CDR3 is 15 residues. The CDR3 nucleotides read TGTGCCAGCAGGCAAGGACTAGCAGGCACCGGGGAGCTGTTTTTT. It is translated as CASRQGLAGTGELFF. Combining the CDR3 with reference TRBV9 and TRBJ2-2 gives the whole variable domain DSGVTQTPKHLITATGQRVTLRCSPRSGDLSVYWYQQSLDQGLQFLIQYYNGEERAKGNILERFSAQQFPDLHSELNLSSLELGDSALYFCASRQGLAGTGELFFGEGSRLTVL.

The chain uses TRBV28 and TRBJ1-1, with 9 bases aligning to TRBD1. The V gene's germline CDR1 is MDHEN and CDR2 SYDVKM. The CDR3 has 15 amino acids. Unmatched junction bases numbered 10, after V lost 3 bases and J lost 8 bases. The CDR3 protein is CASSFPGQGSVEAFF. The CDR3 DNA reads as TGTGCCAGCAGTTTTCCGGGACAGGGCTCGGTCGAAGCTTTCTTT.

The CDR3 protein is CASSYSIGLASTGELFF. CDR3 coding DNA: TGTGCCAGCAGTTACTCGATAGGACTAGCGAGTACCGGGGAGCTGTTTTTT. The rearrangement uses TRBV6-2 or TRBV6-3 and TRBJ2-2; 9 nucleotides align to TRBD2. This CDR3 comprises 17 residues. CDR1 and CDR2 from the germline V gene are MNHEY and SVGEGT. V gave up 0 bases and J gave up 5 bases; unmatched junction bases: 7.

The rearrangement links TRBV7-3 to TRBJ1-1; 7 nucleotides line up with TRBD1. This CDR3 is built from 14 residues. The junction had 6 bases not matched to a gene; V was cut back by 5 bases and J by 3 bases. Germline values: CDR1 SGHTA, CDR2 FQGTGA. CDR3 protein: CASSLTGADTEAFF. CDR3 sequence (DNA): TGTGCCAGCAGCCTCACAGGGGCGGACACTGAAGCTTTCTTT.

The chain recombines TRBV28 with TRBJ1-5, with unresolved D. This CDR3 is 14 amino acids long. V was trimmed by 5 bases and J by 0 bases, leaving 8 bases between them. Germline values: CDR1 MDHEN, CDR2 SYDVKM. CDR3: CASSAYYSNQPQHF. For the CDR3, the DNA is TGTGCCAGCAGTGCCTATTATAGCAATCAGCCCCAGCATTTT.

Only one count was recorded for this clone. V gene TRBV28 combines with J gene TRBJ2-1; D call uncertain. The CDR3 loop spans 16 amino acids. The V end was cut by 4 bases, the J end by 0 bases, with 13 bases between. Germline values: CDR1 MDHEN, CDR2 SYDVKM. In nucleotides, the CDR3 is TGTGCCAGCAGTTCGATGACGGAGAGCTCCTACAATGAGCAGTTCTTC. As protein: CASSSMTESSYNEQFF.

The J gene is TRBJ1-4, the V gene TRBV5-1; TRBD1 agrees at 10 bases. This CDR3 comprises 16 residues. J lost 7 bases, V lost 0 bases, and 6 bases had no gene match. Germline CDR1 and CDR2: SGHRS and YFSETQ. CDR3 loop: CASSLARQGASEKLFF. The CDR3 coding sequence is TGCGCCAGCAGCTTGGCGCGACAGGGGGCGAGTGAAAAACTGTTTTTT.

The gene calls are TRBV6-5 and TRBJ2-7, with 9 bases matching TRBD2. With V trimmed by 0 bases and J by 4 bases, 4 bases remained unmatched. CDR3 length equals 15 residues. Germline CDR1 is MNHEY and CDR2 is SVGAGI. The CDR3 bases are TGTGCCAGCAGTTACTCGGGCGGGAGGGCTTACGAGCAGTACTTC. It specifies CASSYSGGRAYEQYF.

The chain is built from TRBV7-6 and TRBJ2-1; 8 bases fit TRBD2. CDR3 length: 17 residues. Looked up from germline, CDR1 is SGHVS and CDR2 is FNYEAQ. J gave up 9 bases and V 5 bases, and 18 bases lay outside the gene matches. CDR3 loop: CASSLTSGTSKIGEQFF. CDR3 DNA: TGTGCCAGCAGCCTTACATCCGGGACTAGTAAGATCGGTGAGCAGTTCTTC.